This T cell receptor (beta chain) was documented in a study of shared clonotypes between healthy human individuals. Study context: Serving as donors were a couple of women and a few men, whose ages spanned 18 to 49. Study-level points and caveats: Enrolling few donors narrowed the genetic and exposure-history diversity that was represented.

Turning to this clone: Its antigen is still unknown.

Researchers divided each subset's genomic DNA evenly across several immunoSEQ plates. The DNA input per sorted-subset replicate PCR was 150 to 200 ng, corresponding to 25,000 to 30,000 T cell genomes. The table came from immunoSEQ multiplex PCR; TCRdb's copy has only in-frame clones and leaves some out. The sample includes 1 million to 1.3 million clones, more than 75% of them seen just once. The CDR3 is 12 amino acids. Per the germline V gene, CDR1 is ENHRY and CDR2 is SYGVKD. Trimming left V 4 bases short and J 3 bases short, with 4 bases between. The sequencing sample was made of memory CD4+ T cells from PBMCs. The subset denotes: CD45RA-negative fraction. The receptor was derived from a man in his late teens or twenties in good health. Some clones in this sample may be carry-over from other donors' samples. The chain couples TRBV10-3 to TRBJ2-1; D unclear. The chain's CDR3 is CAISGYYNEQFF. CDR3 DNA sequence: TGTGCCATCAGTGGATACTACAATGAGCAGTTCTTC.